The 8 T cell receptor beta chains below come from one sample, sequenced in a study of blood T cell repertoires in COVID-19. Repertoires were generated with immunoSEQ multiplex PCR, while TCRdb's copy carries only in-frame clones and drops some. The sample lists about 11,000 clones; about 83% were seen once. The specimen sequenced was peripheral blood. These receptors originate from a man aged 45 to 65 with active COVID-19.

The chain combines TRBV28 with TRBJ2-7; maybe TRBD2 (5 bases). V shed 0 bases and J shed 0 bases, with 9 bases lying between them. The CDR3 length is 15 residues. Germline V gene sequence: CDR1 MDHEN, CDR2 SYDVKM. CDR3 residues: CASSLWGVASYEQYF. The CDR3 DNA reads TGTGCCAGCAGTTTATGGGGAGTGGCCTCCTACGAGCAGTACTTC. Full variable domain (remainder filled in from reference TRBV28 and TRBJ2-7): DVKVTQSSRYLVKRTGEKVFLECVQDMDHENMFWYRQDPGLGLRLIYFSYDVKMKEKGDIPEGYSVSREKKERFSLILESASTNQTSMYLCASSLWGVASYEQYFGPGTRLTVT.

V and J are TRBV25-1 and TRBJ2-1; 7 bases map to TRBD1. V lost 4 bases, J lost 2 bases, and 5 bases stayed unmatched. The CDR3 totals 15 residues. Germline V gene lookup returns CDR1 MGHDK and CDR2 SYGVNS. The CDR3 DNA reads TGTGCCAGCAGTGGCTCCGGACAGGCCTACAATGAGCAGTTCTTC. Protein: CASSGSGQAYNEQFF.

This chain joins TRBV7-6 and TRBJ2-3; TRBD2 matches at 11 bases. The J segment lost 4 bases and the V segment lost 1 base, leaving 10 bases of the junction unmatched. CDR1 and CDR2 from the germline V gene are SGHVS and FNYEAQ. This CDR3 is 18 amino acids long. CDR3 in amino acids: CASSLDELAGEGSDTQYF. In DNA form, the CDR3 reads TGTGCCAGCAGCTTAGACGAACTAGCGGGAGAGGGGTCAGATACGCAGTATTTT. Based on the CDR3 plus reference TRBV7-6 and TRBJ2-3, the full variable domain is GAGVSQSPRYKVTKRGQDVALRCDPISGHVSLYWYRQALGQGPEFLTYFNYEAQQDKSGLPNDRFSAERPEGSISTLTIQRTEQRDSAMYRCASSLDELAGEGSDTQYFGPGTRLTVL.

The rearrangement uses TRBV28 and TRBJ2-5, with 11 bases identical to TRBD2. The germline CDR1 and CDR2 sequences are MDHEN and SYDVKM. The length of the CDR3 is 16 residues. After removal of 2 bases from V and 5 bases from J, the junction contained 7 bases not matched to a gene. In DNA form, the CDR3 reads TGTGCCAGCAGTTTAATGCTAGCGGGAGGTTTGGAGACCCAGTACTTC. Its translation: CASSLMLAGGLETQYF. The full variable domain, its missing parts supplied by reference TRBV28 and TRBJ2-5, is DVKVTQSSRYLVKRTGEKVFLECVQDMDHENMFWYRQDPGLGLRLIYFSYDVKMKEKGDIPEGYSVSREKKERFSLILESASTNQTSMYLCASSLMLAGGLETQYFGPGTRLLVL.

This sequence joins TRBV11-3 and TRBJ1-3; D remains unclear. Germline V gene lookup returns CDR1 SGHNT and CDR2 YENEEA. The CDR3 has 13 residues. V dropped 4 bases and J dropped 5 bases, with 9 bases sitting between them. The CDR3 protein is CASSSWSRNTIYF. The CDR3, as DNA: TGTGCCAGCAGCTCCTGGAGTAGAAACACCATATATTTT.

This clone has a single count. The chain employs TRBV7-6 and TRBJ2-2, with TRBD2 identical over 9 bases. The CDR3 is 17 residues long. Germline assignment: CDR1 SGHVS and CDR2 FNYEAQ. J lost 3 bases, V lost 1 base, and 6 bases had no gene match. The CDR3 DNA is TGTGCCAGCAGCTTAGTAGTGACTAGCGGATACACCGGGGAGCTGTTTTTT. Protein product: CASSLVVTSGYTGELFF.

V usage is TRBV29-1 and J usage is TRBJ2-2, with 7 bases that match TRBD1. This CDR3 contains 13 residues. V shed 4 bases, J shed 3 bases, and the junction held 2 bases outside the gene matches. From germline, CDR1 is SQVTM and CDR2 ANQGSEA. The CDR3 region is CSVGGGDTGELFF. DNA of the CDR3: TGCAGCGTTGGAGGGGGCGACACCGGGGAGCTGTTTTTT.

The chain links TRBV29-1 to TRBJ1-2, with 8 bases identical to TRBD1. The CDR3 has 16 residues. With V trimmed by 3 bases and J by 5 bases, 14 bases remained unmatched. Germline CDR1 and CDR2: SQVTM and ANQGSEA. CDR3 sequence (DNA): TGCAGCGTTGACGGTGGACAGGGCGGGCTTCGATATGGCTACACCTTC. It is translated as CSVDGGQGGLRYGYTF.